This TCR beta chain was identified in a study of cytomegalovirus exposure and HLA in healthy donors. Study-wide background: An early data release held some 89 million unique TCRs from HLA-typed donors.

Study-wide results and caveats: A later analysis reportedly identified an Asian-associated ancestry cluster as carrying fewer N-insertions than the 666-donor mean. Three chains linked to CMV were shown in vitro to be specific for CMV antigens.

A note on this clone: Its antigen is still unknown.

Healthy bone marrow donors made up the donor group. Vbeta (60) and Jbeta (13) primers were used in the PCR. Using immunoSEQ multiplex PCR, the repertoire was profiled, and TCRdb retains in-frame clones only, with some absent. The sample lists under 200,000 clones; about two thirds were seen once. The sequence was collected from a woman in her late teens or twenties in good health and CMV-seropositive. The sequenced sample was PBMCs.

CDR3 loop: CASSLEQGNLNTEAFF. The CDR3, as DNA: TGTGCCAGCAGCTTAGAACAGGGAAATTTGAACACTGAAGCTTTCTTT. The gene calls are TRBV7-8 and TRBJ1-1; perhaps TRBD1 as D (6 bases). Per the germline V gene, CDR1 is SGHVS and CDR2 is FQNEAQ. V lost 1 base, J lost 0 bases, and 12 bases lay in between. The length of the CDR3 is 16 residues.